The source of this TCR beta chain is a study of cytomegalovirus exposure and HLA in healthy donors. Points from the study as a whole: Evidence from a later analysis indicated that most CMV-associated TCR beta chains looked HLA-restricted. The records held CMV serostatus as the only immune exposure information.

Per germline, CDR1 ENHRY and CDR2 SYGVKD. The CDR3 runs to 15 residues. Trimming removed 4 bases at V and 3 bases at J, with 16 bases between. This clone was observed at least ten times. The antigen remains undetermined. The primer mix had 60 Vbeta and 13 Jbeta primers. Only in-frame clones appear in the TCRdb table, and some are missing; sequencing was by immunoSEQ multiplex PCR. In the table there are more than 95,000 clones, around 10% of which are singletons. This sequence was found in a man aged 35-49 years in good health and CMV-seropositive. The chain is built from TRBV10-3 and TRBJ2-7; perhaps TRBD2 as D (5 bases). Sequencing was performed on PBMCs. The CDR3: CAISGMQKGDYEQYF. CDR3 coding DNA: TGTGCCATCAGTGGCATGCAAAAGGGAGACTACGAGCAGTACTTC.